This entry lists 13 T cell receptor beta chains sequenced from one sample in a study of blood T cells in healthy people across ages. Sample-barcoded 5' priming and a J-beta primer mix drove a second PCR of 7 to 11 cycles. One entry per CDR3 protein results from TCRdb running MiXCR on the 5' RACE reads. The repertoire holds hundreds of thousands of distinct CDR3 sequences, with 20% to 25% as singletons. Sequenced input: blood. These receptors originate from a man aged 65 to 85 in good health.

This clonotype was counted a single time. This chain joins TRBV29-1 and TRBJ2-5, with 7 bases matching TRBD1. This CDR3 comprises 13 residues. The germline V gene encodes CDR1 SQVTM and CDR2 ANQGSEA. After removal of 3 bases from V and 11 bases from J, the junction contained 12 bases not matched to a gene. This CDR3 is CSVDLGSGGQQYF. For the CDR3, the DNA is TGCAGCGTTGATCTCGGCTCAGGGGGACAACAGTACTTC.

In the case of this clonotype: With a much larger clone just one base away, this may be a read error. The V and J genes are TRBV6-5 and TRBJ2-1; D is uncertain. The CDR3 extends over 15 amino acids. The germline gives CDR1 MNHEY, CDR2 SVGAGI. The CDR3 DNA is TGTGCCAACAGTTACTCCACGACCAAAACGGGCGAGCAGTTCTTC. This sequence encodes CANSYSTTKTGEQFF.

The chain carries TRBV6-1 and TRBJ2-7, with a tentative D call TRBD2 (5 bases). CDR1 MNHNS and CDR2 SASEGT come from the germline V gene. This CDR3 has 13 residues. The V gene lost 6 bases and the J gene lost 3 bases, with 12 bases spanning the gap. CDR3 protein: CASSRTEYYEQYF. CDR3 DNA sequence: TGTGCCAGCAGCCGGACTGAGTACTACGAGCAGTACTTC.

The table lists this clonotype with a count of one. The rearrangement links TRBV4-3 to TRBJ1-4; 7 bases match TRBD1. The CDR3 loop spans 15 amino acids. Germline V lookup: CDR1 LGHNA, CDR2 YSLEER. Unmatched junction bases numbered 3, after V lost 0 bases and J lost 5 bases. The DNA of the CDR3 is TGCGCCAGCAGCCAAGAGACAGGGCGGAATGAAAAACTGTTTTTT. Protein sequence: CASSQETGRNEKLFF.

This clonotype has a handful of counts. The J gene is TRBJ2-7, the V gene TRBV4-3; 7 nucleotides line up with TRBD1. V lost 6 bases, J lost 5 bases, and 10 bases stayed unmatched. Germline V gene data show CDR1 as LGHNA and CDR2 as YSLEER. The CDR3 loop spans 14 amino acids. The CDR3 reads CASSHGQGDHEQYF. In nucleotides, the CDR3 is TGCGCCAGCAGTCATGGGCAGGGGGACCACGAGCAGTACTTC.

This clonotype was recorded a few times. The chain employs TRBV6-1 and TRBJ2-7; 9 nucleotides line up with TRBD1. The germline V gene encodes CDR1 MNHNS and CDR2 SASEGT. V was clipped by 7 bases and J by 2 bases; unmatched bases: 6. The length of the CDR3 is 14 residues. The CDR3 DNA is TGTGCCAGCAACACCGGGACAGGGACCTACGAGCAGTACTTC. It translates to CASNTGTGTYEQYF.

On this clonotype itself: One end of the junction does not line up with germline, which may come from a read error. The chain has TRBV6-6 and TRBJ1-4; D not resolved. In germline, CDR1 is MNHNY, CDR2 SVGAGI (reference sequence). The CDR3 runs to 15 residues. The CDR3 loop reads CASGYSAFGNEKLFF. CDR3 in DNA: TGTGCCAGCGGTTACTCGGCGTTTGGGAATGAAAAACTGTTTTTT.

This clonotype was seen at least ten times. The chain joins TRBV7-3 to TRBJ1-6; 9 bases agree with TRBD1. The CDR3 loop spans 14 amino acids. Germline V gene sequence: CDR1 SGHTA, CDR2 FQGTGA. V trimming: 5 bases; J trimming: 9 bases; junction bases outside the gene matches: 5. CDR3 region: CASSPTGGASPLHF. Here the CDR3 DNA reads TGTGCCAGCAGCCCTACAGGGGGCGCTTCACCCCTCCACTTT.

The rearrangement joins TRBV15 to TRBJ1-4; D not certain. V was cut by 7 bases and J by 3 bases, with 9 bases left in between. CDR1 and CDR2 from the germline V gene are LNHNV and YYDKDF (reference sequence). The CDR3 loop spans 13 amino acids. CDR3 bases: TGTGCCACCAAGGTTCAACCTAATGAAAAACTGTTTTTT. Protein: CATKVQPNEKLFF.

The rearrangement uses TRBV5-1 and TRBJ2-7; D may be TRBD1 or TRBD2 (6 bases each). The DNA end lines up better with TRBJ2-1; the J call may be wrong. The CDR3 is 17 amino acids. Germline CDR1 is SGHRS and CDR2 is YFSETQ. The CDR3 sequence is CASLGTGISGPYNEQFF. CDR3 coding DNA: TGCGCCAGCCTCGGCACAGGGATTAGCGGCCCTTACAATGAGCAGTTCTTC.

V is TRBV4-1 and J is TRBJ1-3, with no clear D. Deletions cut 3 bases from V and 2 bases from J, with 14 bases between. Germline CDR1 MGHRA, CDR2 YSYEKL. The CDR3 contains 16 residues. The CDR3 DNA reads TGCGCCAGCAGCCAGCGAGCGACGATGACTGGAAACACCATATATTTT. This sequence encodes CASSQRATMTGNTIYF.

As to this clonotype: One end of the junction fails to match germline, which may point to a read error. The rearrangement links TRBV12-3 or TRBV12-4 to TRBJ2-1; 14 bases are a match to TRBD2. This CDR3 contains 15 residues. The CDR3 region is CPSSGLAGGYNEQFF. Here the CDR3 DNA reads TGTCCCAGCAGTGGACTAGCGGGAGGTTACAATGAGCAGTTCTTC.

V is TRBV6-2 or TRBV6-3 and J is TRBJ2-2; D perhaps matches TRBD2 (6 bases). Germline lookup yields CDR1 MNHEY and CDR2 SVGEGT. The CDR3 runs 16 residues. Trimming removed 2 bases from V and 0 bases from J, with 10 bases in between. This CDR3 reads CASSYSGQSNTGELFF. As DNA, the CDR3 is TGTGCCAGCAGTTACAGCGGGCAGTCGAACACCGGGGAGCTGTTTTTT.